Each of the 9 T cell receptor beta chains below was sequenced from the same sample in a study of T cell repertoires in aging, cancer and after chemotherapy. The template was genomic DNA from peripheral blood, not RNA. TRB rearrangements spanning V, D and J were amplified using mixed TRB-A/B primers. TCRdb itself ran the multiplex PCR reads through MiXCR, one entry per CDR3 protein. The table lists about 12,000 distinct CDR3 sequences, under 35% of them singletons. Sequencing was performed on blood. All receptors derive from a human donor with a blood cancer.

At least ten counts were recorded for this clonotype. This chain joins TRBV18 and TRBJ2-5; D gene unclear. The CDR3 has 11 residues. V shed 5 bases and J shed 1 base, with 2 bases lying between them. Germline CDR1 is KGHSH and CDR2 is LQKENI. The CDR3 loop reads CASSTQETQYF. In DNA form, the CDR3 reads TGTGCCAGCTCAACCCAAGAGACCCAGTACTTC.

CDR3 nucleotide sequence: TGTGCCAGCAGCTTCTCCCCCCAAATACTAGCGGGAGGGTCAGATACGCAGTATTTT. Translating it yields CASSFSPQILAGGSDTQYF. The chain recombines TRBV7-6 with TRBJ2-3, with 13 bases identical to TRBD2. The CDR3 consists of 19 residues. From germline, CDR1 is SGHVS and CDR2 FNYEAQ. With V trimmed by 3 bases and J by 4 bases, 13 bases remained unmatched.

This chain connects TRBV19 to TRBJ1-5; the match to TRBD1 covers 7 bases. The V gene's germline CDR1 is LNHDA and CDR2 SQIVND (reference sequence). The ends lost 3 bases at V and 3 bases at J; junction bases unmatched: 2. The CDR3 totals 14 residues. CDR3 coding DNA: TGTGCCAGTAGTATTGACAGGGTCAATCAGCCCCAGCATTTT. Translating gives CASSIDRVNQPQHF.

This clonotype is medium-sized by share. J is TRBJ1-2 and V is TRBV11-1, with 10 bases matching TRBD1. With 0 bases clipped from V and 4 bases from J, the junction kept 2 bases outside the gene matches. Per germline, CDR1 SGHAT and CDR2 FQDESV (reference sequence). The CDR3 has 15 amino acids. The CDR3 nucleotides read TGTGCCAGCAGCTTAGCGGGACAGGGGATCTATGGCTACACCTTC. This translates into CASSLAGQGIYGYTF.

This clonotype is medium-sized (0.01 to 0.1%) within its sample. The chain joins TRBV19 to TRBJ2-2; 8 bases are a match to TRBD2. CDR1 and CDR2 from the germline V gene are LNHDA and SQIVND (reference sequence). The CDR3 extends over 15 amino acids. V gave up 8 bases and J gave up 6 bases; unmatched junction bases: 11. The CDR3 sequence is CASALGLGYSGELFF. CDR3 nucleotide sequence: TGTGCCAGTGCGTTGGGACTAGGCTACTCCGGGGAGCTGTTTTTT.

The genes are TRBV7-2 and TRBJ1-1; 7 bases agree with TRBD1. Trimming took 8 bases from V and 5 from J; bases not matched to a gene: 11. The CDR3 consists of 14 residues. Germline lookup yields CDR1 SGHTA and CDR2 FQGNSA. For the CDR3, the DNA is TGTGCCAGCTCCCAAGGGGGACAGAGTACTGAAGCTTTCTTT. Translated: CASSQGGQSTEAFF.

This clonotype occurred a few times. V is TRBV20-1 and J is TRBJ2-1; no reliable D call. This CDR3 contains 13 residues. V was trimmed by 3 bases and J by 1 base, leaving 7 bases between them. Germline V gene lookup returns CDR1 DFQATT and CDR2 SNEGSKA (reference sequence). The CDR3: CSAREPSYNEQFF. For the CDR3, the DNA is TGCAGTGCTAGGGAGCCTTCCTACAATGAGCAGTTCTTC.

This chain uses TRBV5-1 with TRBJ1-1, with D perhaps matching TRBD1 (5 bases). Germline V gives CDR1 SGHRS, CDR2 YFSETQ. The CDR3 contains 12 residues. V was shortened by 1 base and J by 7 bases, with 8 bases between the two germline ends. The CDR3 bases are TGCGCCAGCAGCTTGAGGACAAATGAAGCTTTCTTT. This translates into CASSLRTNEAFF.

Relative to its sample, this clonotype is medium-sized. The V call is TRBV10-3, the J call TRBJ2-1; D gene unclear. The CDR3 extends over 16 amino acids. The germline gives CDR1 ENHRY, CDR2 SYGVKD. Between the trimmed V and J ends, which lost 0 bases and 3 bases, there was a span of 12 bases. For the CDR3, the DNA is TGTGCCATCAGTGAGTCGGCAGCCCCCCACTACAATGAGCAGTTCTTC. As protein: CAISESAAPHYNEQFF.